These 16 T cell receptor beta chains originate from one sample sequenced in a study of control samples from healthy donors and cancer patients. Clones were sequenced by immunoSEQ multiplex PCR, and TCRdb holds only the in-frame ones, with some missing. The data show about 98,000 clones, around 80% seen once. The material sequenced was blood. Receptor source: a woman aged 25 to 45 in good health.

The CDR3 loop reads CASSDSGQMNTEAFF. The CDR3 nucleotides read TGTGCCAGCTCCGATTCGGGGCAGATGAACACTGAAGCTTTCTTT. J is TRBJ1-1 and V is TRBV18; D may be TRBD1 (5 bases). V was trimmed by 6 bases and J by 0 bases, leaving 14 bases between them. The CDR3 is 15 residues long. Germline values: CDR1 KGHSH, CDR2 LQKENI.

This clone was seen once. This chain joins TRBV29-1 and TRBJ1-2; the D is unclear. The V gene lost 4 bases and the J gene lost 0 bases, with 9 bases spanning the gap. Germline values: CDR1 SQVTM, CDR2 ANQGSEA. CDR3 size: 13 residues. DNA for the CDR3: TGCAGCGTTGCTGTGGCAGCTAACTATGGCTACACCTTC. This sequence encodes CSVAVAANYGYTF.

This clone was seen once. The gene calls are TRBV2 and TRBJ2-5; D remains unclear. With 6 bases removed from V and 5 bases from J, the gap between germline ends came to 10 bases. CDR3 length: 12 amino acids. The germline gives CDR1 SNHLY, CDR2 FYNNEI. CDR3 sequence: CASSDLRETQYF. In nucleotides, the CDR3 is TGTGCCAGCAGCGACTTACGGGAGACCCAGTACTTC.

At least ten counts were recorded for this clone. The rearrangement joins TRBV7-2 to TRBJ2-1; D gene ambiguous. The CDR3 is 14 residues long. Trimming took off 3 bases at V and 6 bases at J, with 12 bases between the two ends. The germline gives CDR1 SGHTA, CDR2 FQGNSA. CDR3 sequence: CASSFSHFSNEQFF. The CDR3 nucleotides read TGTGCCAGCAGCTTTAGCCATTTCTCCAATGAGCAGTTCTTC.

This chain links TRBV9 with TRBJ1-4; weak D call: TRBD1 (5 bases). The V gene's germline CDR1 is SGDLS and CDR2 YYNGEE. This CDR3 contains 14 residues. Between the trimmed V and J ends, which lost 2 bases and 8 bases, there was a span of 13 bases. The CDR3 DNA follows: TGTGCCAGCAGCGTCTCTGGGGCGGGGGAAAAACTGTTTTTT. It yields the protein CASSVSGAGEKLFF. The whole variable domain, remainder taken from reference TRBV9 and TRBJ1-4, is DSGVTQTPKHLITATGQRVTLRCSPRSGDLSVYWYQQSLDQGLQFLIQYYNGEERAKGNILERFSAQQFPDLHSELNLSSLELGDSALYFCASSVSGAGEKLFFGSGTQLSVL.

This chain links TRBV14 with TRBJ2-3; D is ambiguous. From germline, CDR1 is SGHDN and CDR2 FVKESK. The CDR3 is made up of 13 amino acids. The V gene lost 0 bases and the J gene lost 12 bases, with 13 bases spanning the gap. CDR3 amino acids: CASSQDLRRVQYF. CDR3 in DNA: TGTGCCAGCAGCCAAGATCTCAGACGGGTACAGTATTTT.

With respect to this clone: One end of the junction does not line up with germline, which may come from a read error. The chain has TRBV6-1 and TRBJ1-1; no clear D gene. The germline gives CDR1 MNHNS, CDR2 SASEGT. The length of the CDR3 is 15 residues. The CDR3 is CASSEGQVMNTEAFF. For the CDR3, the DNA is TGTGCCAGCAGCGAAGGGCAGGTGATGAACACTGAAGCTTTCTTT.

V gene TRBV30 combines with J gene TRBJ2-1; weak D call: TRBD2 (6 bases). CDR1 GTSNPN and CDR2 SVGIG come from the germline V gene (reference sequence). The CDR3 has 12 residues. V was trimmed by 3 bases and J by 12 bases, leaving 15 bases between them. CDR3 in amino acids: CAWSRREAVQFF. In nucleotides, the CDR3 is TGTGCCTGGAGCCGAAGGGAGGCGGTGCAGTTCTTC.

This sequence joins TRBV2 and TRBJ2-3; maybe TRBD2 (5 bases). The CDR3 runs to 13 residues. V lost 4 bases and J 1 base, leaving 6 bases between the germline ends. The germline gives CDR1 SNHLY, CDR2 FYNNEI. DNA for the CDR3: TGTGCCAGCAGTGGAGCGGGCACAGATACGCAGTATTTT. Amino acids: CASSGAGTDTQYF. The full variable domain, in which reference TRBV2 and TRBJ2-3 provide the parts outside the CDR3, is EPEVTQTPSHQVTQMGQEVILRCVPISNHLYFYWYRQILGQKVEFLVSFYNNEISEKSEIFDDQFSVERPDGSNFTLKIRSTKLEDSAMYFCASSGAGTDTQYFGPGTRLTVL.

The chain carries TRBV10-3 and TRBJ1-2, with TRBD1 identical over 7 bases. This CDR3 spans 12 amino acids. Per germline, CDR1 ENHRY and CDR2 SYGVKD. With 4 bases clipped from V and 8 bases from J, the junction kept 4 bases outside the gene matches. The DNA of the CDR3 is TGTGCCATCAGTGGAGGGGGCCACGGCTACACCTTC. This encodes CAISGGGHGYTF.

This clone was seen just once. CDR3 region: CSASDRDQPQHF. The DNA of the CDR3 is TGCAGTGCTAGTGACCGAGATCAGCCCCAGCATTTT. The J gene is TRBJ1-5, the V gene TRBV20-1; D not resolved. V lost 3 bases, J lost 5 bases, and 8 bases lay in between. Germline V CDR1 and CDR2: DFQATT, SNEGSKA (reference sequence). The CDR3 is 12 amino acids.

In DNA, the CDR3 is TGTGCCCGATCCGGGAAAGACGTAAATGGAAACACCATATATTTT. Its protein product is CARSGKDVNGNTIYF. V and J are TRBV7-6 and TRBJ1-3; D ambiguous. Trimming left V 11 bases short and J 3 bases short, with 20 bases between. This CDR3 is built from 15 residues. CDR1 and CDR2 from the germline V gene are SGHVS and FNYEAQ.

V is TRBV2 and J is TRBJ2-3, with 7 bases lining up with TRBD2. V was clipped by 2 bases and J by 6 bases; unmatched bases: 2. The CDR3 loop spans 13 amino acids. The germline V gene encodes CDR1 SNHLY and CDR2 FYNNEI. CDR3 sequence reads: CASSEYGGDTQYF. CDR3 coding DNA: TGTGCCAGCAGTGAATACGGGGGGGATACGCAGTATTTT.

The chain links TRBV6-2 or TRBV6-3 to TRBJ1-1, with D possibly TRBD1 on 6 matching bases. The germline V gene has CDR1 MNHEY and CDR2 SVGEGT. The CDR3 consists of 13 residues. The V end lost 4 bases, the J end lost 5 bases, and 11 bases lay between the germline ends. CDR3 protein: CASSSRGGTEAFF. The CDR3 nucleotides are TGTGCCAGCAGTTCCCGAGGGGGAACTGAAGCTTTCTTT.

The CDR3 region has the DNA TGTGCCAGCAGTTACTCGGCAGGCTCTGGAAACACCATATATTTT. Its protein product is CASSYSAGSGNTIYF. This rearrangement joins TRBV6-6 to TRBJ1-3, with no clear D. The CDR3 consists of 15 residues. The ends were cut back, 0 bases at V and 0 bases at J, with 6 bases in the middle. The germline V gene has CDR1 MNHNY and CDR2 SVGAGI (reference sequence).

CDR3 coding DNA: TGTGCCAGCAGCTTAGGTAGACAGGCTCTGAGGCAGTATTTT. Translated, it gives CASSLGRQALRQYF. J is TRBJ2-3 and V is TRBV6-6; D may be TRBD1 (6 bases). The CDR3 consists of 14 residues. CDR1 is MNHNY and CDR2 is SVGAGI in the germline V gene (reference sequence). The V end lost 6 bases, the J end lost 11 bases, and 21 bases lay between the germline ends.